This entry lists 30 T cell receptor beta chains sequenced from one sample in a study of blood T cell repertoires in COVID-19. Only in-frame clones appear in the TCRdb table, and some are missing; sequencing was by immunoSEQ multiplex PCR. The repertoire consists of about 280,000 clones, with approximately 85% occurring once and the leading ten covering approximately 5%. Sequencing used peripheral blood. Receptor source: a man aged 50-60 years with active or convalescent COVID-19.

This chain connects TRBV6-1 to TRBJ2-3; possibly TRBD1 for D (6 bases). Deletions cut 4 bases from V and 2 bases from J, with 25 bases between. The length of the CDR3 is 19 residues. CDR1 and CDR2 (germline): MNHNS, SASEGT. This chain's CDR3 is CASSAGPGTWTWDTDTQYF. Here the CDR3 DNA reads TGTGCCAGCAGTGCCGGTCCCGGGACATGGACCTGGGACACAGATACGCAGTATTTT.

The chain recombines TRBV5-1 with TRBJ2-5; 7 bases match TRBD1. The CDR3 is 13 amino acids. The J segment lost 6 bases and the V segment lost 3 bases, leaving 5 bases of the junction unmatched. Germline CDR1 reads SGHRS; CDR2 reads YFSETQ. The CDR3 DNA sequence: TGCGCCAGCAGCTCAAGACAGGGACAGACCCAGTACTTC. It yields the protein CASSSRQGQTQYF.

Here the CDR3 DNA reads TGCGCCAGCAGCTTGTCAGGGGCGCAAGACGAGCAGTACTTC. It codes for CASSLSGAQDEQYF. V and J are TRBV5-1 and TRBJ2-7, with D possibly TRBD1 on 6 matching bases. The germline V gene encodes CDR1 SGHRS and CDR2 YFSETQ. V was cut by 1 base and J by 5 bases, with 13 bases left in between. The CDR3 loop spans 14 amino acids.

This clone was seen once. The V gene is TRBV28, the J gene TRBJ2-1; 9 nucleotides agree with TRBD2. Germline CDR1 is MDHEN and CDR2 is SYDVKM. This CDR3 contains 16 residues. V dropped 5 bases and J dropped 4; count of bases not matched to a gene: 9. For the CDR3, the DNA is TGTGCCAGCAGTAGCCGAGGACTAGCGATTTACAATGAGCAGTTCTTC. Translating gives CASSSRGLAIYNEQFF.

The chain couples TRBV7-9 to TRBJ2-2, with 8 positions matching TRBD1. The CDR3 covers 16 residues. With V trimmed by 6 bases and J by 0 bases, 6 bases remained unmatched. Germline assignment: CDR1 SEHNR and CDR2 FQNEAQ (reference sequence). CDR3 in DNA: TGTGCCAGCAGATGGGGGACAGGCACGAACACCGGGGAGCTGTTTTTT. Its protein product is CASRWGTGTNTGELFF.

V usage is TRBV7-2 and J usage is TRBJ2-2, with 7 bases lining up with TRBD2. This CDR3 comprises 18 residues. The germline CDR1 and CDR2 sequences are SGHTA and FQGNSA. J lost 5 bases, V lost 7 bases, and 19 bases had no gene match. The CDR3 here is CASTRVLAGWPETGELFF. The CDR3 DNA reads as TGTGCCAGCACTCGTGTGTTAGCGGGCTGGCCGGAGACCGGGGAGCTGTTTTTT.

The gene calls are TRBV2 and TRBJ1-4; D unclear. Trimming pared 5 bases from V and 0 bases from J, leaving 10 bases between. Germline V gene sequence: CDR1 SNHLY, CDR2 FYNNEI. The CDR3 spans 15 residues. The CDR3 DNA sequence: TGTGCCAGCAGTCCCTCTCAGACAACTAATGAAAAACTGTTTTTT. Protein product: CASSPSQTTNEKLFF.

The CDR3 is CASSQRTEAFF. The CDR3 nucleotides read TGTGCCAGCAGTCAGAGGACTGAAGCTTTCTTT. The chain is built from TRBV12-3 or TRBV12-4 and TRBJ1-1, with D unclear. The CDR3 sequence is 11 residues long. V lost 5 bases and J 5 bases, leaving 6 bases between the germline ends.

The chain is built from TRBV6-5 and TRBJ1-4; 9 bases are a match to TRBD1. This CDR3 is 14 amino acids long. The germline V gene encodes CDR1 MNHEY and CDR2 SVGAGI. V was clipped by 8 bases and J by 4 bases; unmatched bases: 5. The chain's CDR3 is CASLNRGRNEKLFF. Written as DNA, the CDR3 is TGTGCCAGCCTAAACAGGGGGCGTAATGAAAAACTGTTTTTT.

V usage is TRBV6-5 and J usage is TRBJ2-7, with 10 bases aligning to TRBD1. There are 14 residues in the CDR3. Germline-derived CDR1 and CDR2 are MNHEY and SVGAGI. J lost 4 bases, V lost 6 bases, and 6 bases had no gene match. The CDR3 nucleotides are TGTGCCAGCAGCGCCGGGACAGGGGCTTACGAGCAGTACTTC. Residues: CASSAGTGAYEQYF.

The V and J genes are TRBV6-6 and TRBJ2-1, with 7 nucleotides matching TRBD2. This CDR3 comprises 15 residues. The ends lost 6 bases at V and 4 bases at J; junction bases unmatched: 9. The V gene's germline CDR1 is MNHNY and CDR2 SVGAGI (reference sequence). The CDR3 sequence: CASSTAGVGYNEQFF. The CDR3 nucleotides read TGTGCCAGCAGCACCGCGGGAGTAGGTTACAATGAGCAGTTCTTC.

This clone has just a few counts. The chain uses TRBV30 and TRBJ1-5; TRBD1 agrees at 7 bases. J was trimmed by 9 bases and V by 2 bases; bases with no gene match: 10. Germline CDR1 GTSNPN, CDR2 SVGIG (reference sequence). This CDR3 is built from 14 residues. The chain's CDR3 is CAWSNRGDWGPQHF. For the CDR3, the DNA is TGTGCCTGGAGTAACAGGGGCGACTGGGGGCCCCAGCATTTT. The entire variable domain, with the rest obtained from reference TRBV30 and TRBJ1-5, is as follows: SQTIHQWPATLVQPVGSPLSLECTVEGTSNPNLYWYRQAAGRGLQLLFYSVGIGQISSEVPQNLSASRPQDRQFILSSKKLLLSDSGFYLCAWSNRGDWGPQHFGDGTRLSIL.

This clone occurred a few times. The V call is TRBV19, the J call TRBJ2-6; 7 positions match TRBD1. V shed 4 bases and J 0 bases; nucleotides not matched to a gene: 15. Germline V gene lookup returns CDR1 LNHDA and CDR2 SQIVND (reference sequence). The CDR3 extends over 20 amino acids. The CDR3 sequence: CASSTRQGVVTRSGANVLTF. CDR3 coding DNA: TGTGCCAGTAGTACCAGACAGGGTGTGGTAACCCGCTCTGGGGCCAACGTCCTGACTTTC. Drawing the rest from reference TRBV19 and TRBJ2-6, the complete variable domain is DGGITQSPKYLFRKEGQNVTLSCEQNLNHDAMYWYRQDPGQGLRLIYYSQIVNDFQKGDIAEGYSVSREKKESFPLTVTSAQKNPTAFYLCASSTRQGVVTRSGANVLTFGAGSRLTVL.

In its sample, this clone was seen once. The chain carries TRBV6-5 and TRBJ1-1; possible D gene TRBD1, 5 bases. CDR1 MNHEY and CDR2 SVGAGI come from the germline V gene. The V end was cut by 7 bases, the J end by 1 base, with 13 bases between. The CDR3 covers 14 residues. CDR3 nucleotides: TGTGCCAGCACCCCCCGGACACCGAACACTGAAGCTTTCTTT. Amino acid sequence: CASTPRTPNTEAFF.

CDR3 DNA: TGTGCCAGCAGTTACAGGGCTGGAGGCGAAAAACTGTTTTTT. Its translation is CASSYRAGGEKLFF. V is TRBV2 and J is TRBJ1-4, with D possibly TRBD1 on 6 matching bases. Per germline, CDR1 SNHLY and CDR2 FYNNEI. The V end lost 5 bases, the J end lost 8 bases, and 15 bases lay between the germline ends. The CDR3 totals 14 residues.

The genes are TRBV28 and TRBJ1-2, with D uncertain. Trimming pared 5 bases from V and 6 bases from J, leaving 13 bases between. This CDR3 has 13 residues. Germline V gene sequence: CDR1 MDHEN, CDR2 SYDVKM. The CDR3 protein is CASSPVGSNGYTF. The CDR3 DNA sequence: TGTGCCAGCAGTCCAGTCGGGTCGAATGGCTACACCTTC.

The chain links TRBV18 to TRBJ2-5; D is uncertain. Germline lookup yields CDR1 KGHSH and CDR2 LQKENI. The CDR3 has 13 residues. Trimming left V 2 bases short and J 1 base short, with 5 bases between. The CDR3 loop reads CASSPAAQETQYF. Written as DNA, the CDR3 is TGTGCCAGCTCACCAGCGGCCCAAGAGACCCAGTACTTC.

The chain joins TRBV7-2 to TRBJ1-4, with TRBD1 identical over 8 bases. V lost 1 base and J lost 8; bases outside the gene matches: 6. The CDR3 extends over 15 amino acids. Germline CDR1 and CDR2: SGHTA and FQGNSA. Here the CDR3 reads CASSLVQGAIEKLFF. Written as DNA, the CDR3 is TGTGCCAGCAGCTTAGTGCAGGGGGCGATCGAAAAACTGTTTTTT.

This chain connects TRBV7-2 to TRBJ2-5, with TRBD2 matching over 7 bases. Unmatched junction bases numbered 12, after V lost 5 bases and J lost 0 bases. CDR3 length: 17 amino acids. Per germline, CDR1 SGHTA and CDR2 FQGNSA. CDR3 in DNA: TGTGCCAGCAGCCATCGGCCGGGGAGCGGGGACCAAGAGACCCAGTACTTC. This sequence encodes CASSHRPGSGDQETQYF.

J is TRBJ2-7 and V is TRBV6-1, with D unclear. CDR1 MNHNS and CDR2 SASEGT come from the germline V gene. Trimming took 4 bases from V and 2 from J, leaving 9 bases between them. This CDR3 region has 13 residues. CDR3 residues: CASSATETYEQYF. CDR3 coding DNA: TGTGCCAGCAGTGCGACGGAGACCTACGAGCAGTACTTC.

The V and J genes are TRBV19 and TRBJ1-1; D not resolved. Deletions cut 6 bases from V and 1 base from J, with 15 bases between. CDR3 length: 15 residues. In germline, CDR1 is LNHDA, CDR2 SQIVND (reference sequence). In nucleotides, the CDR3 is TGTGCCAGTAGCACCCAAGGACGGGGGAACACTGAAGCTTTCTTT. Translation gives CASSTQGRGNTEAFF.

The chain carries TRBV5-5 and TRBJ1-1; D may be TRBD1 (6 bases). The CDR3 runs to 12 residues. Germline CDR1 reads SGHKS; CDR2 reads YYEKEE (reference sequence). The V gene lost 0 bases and the J gene lost 10 bases, with 10 bases spanning the gap. CDR3 sequence (DNA): TGTGCCAGCAGCTTGGAGGTGGGGGCAGCTTTCTTT. It codes for CASSLEVGAAFF.

There are a few counts of this clone. This chain uses TRBV6-5 with TRBJ1-1, with 8 nucleotides matching TRBD1. Germline assignment: CDR1 MNHEY and CDR2 SVGAGI. The CDR3 is 14 amino acids. J was trimmed by 1 base and V by 6 bases; bases with no gene match: 4. The CDR3: CASRRDRRNTEAFF. Here the CDR3 DNA reads TGTGCCAGCAGACGGGACAGGAGGAACACTGAAGCTTTCTTT.

V gene TRBV28 combines with J gene TRBJ2-7; 9 nucleotides agree with TRBD2. Germline CDR1 and CDR2: MDHEN and SYDVKM. The CDR3 has 15 amino acids. J lost 5 bases, V lost 8 bases, and 13 bases had no gene match. The DNA for the CDR3 is TGTGCCAGCTCTAGGATAGCGGGAGCTGAGAACGAGCAGTACTTC. It encodes CASSRIAGAENEQYF.

This sequence joins TRBV5-1 and TRBJ1-1, with 10 bases lining up with TRBD1. J was trimmed by 6 bases and V by 4 bases; bases with no gene match: 6. CDR3 length equals 14 residues. Germline V CDR1 and CDR2: SGHRS, YFSETQ. The CDR3 DNA sequence: TGCGCCAGCAGCCGAGGGACAGGGGTCCCTGAAGCTTTCTTT. It yields the protein CASSRGTGVPEAFF. Together with reference TRBV5-1 and TRBJ1-1, the CDR3 gives the full variable domain: KAGVTQTPRYLIKTRGQQVTLSCSPISGHRSVSWYQQTPGQGLQFLFEYFSETQRNKGNFPGRFSGRQFSNSRSEMNVSTLELGDSALYLCASSRGTGVPEAFFGQGTRLTVV.

The V call is TRBV5-6, the J call TRBJ2-3; no clear D. Per the germline V gene, CDR1 is SGHDT and CDR2 is YYEEEE. Trimming removed 4 bases at V and 8 bases at J, with 11 bases between. The CDR3 length is 12 residues. The CDR3 is CASSALEVTQYF. DNA for the CDR3: TGTGCCAGCAGCGCCCTAGAGGTTACGCAGTATTTT.

The rearrangement uses TRBV28 and TRBJ2-4; 9 nucleotides match TRBD1. Germline lookup yields CDR1 MDHEN and CDR2 SYDVKM. This CDR3 is 18 amino acids long. With V trimmed by 4 bases and J by 0 bases, 10 bases remained unmatched. CDR3 sequence (DNA): TGTGCCAGCAGTTACCCGGGACAGGGACGACTAGCCAAAAACATTCAGTACTTC. It is translated as CASSYPGQGRLAKNIQYF.

V gene TRBV9 combines with J gene TRBJ2-7; 7 bases align to TRBD2. The CDR3 is 15 amino acids. V trimming: 4 bases; J trimming: 7 bases; junction bases outside the gene matches: 14. The germline V gene encodes CDR1 SGDLS and CDR2 YYNGEE. As DNA, the CDR3 is TGTGCCAGCAGCCCCCACCGGGGGAGGGCCGCGGAGCAGTACTTC. Residues: CASSPHRGRAAEQYF. Full variable domain (remainder filled in from reference TRBV9 and TRBJ2-7): DSGVTQTPKHLITATGQRVTLRCSPRSGDLSVYWYQQSLDQGLQFLIQYYNGEERAKGNILERFSAQQFPDLHSELNLSSLELGDSALYFCASSPHRGRAAEQYFGPGTRLTVT.

J is TRBJ2-6 and V is TRBV7-2, with a possible D match to TRBD2 (6 bases). Germline loops: CDR1 SGHTA, CDR2 FQGNSA. The V gene lost 2 bases and the J gene lost 2 bases, with 10 bases spanning the gap. The CDR3 extends over 16 amino acids. The CDR3 here is CASSLSLAPGANVLTF. The DNA for the CDR3 is TGTGCCAGCAGCTTATCTCTAGCGCCTGGGGCCAACGTCCTGACTTTC.

This clone was picked up a small number of times. The DNA for the CDR3 is TGTGCCAGCAGAAGGGACAGCTTATCTGAAGCTTTCTTT. Its protein is CASRRDSLSEAFF. This chain uses TRBV7-2 with TRBJ1-1; 7 bases are a match to TRBD1. Losses at the gene ends were 6 bases for V and 6 bases for J; bases not matched to a gene: 7. Germline CDR1 and CDR2: SGHTA and FQGNSA. CDR3 size: 13 residues.